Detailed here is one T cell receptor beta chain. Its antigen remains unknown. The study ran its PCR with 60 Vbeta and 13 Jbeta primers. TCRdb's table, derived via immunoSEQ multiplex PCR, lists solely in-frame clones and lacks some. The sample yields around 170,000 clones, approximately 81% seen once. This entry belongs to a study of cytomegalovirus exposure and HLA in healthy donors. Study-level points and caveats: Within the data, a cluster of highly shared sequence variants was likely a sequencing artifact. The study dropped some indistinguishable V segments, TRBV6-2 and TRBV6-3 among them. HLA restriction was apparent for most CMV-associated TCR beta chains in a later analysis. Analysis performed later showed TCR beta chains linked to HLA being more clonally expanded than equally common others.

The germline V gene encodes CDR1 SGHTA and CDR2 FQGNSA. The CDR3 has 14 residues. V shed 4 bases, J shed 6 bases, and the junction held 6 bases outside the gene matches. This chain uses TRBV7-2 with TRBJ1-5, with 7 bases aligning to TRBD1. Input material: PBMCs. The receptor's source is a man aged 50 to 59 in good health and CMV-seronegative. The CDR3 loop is CASSSNRGGQPQHF. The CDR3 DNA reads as TGTGCCAGCAGCTCCAACAGGGGCGGTCAGCCCCAGCATTTT.